This record concerns one T cell receptor (beta chain) sequence. Assay: immunoSEQ multiplex PCR; the TCRdb copy retains only in-frame clones and omits some. The sample comprises almost 50,000 clones, around nine tenths of which are singletons, and approximately 0.39% rests with the top ten. This record comes from a study of T cell changes during pregnancy in multiple sclerosis. CDR3 length: 13 amino acids. The V gene's germline CDR1 is KGHSH and CDR2 LQKENI. V lost 2 bases and J 8 bases, leaving 12 bases between the germline ends. The TCR sequence derives from a female donor in good health, enrolled as a control in a pregnancy study. The specimen comprised CD4+ T cells from peripheral blood mononuclear cells, sampled in the second trimester of pregnancy. The chain recombines TRBV18 with TRBJ1-1, with D possibly matching TRBD1 (6 bases). The CDR3 is CASSPEGTGEAFF. The CDR3 region has the DNA TGTGCCAGCTCACCAGAAGGAACAGGGGAAGCTTTCTTT.